The subject of this entry is one TCR beta chain. Authors' analysis steps: Estimation of nucleated cell counts relied on the amplification of reference gene primers. Measured with immunoSEQ multiplex PCR; TCRdb has only the in-frame clones, and not every one. That table gives V, J and clone size, and the DNA gave D and trimming. Of 50,000 to 70,000 clones in the sample, 60% to 85% were seen once. V dropped 6 bases and J dropped 0 bases, with 12 bases sitting between them. The CDR3 runs to 15 residues. Looked up from germline, CDR1 is MNHEY and CDR2 is SVGAGI. These data come from a study of blood T cell repertoires in COVID-19. The overall study: Acute-phase and convalescent COVID-19 samples originated in the United States, Italy and Spain. T cells, B-cell-depleted T cells, or PBMCs provided the cDNA or gDNA that served as material.

The source is a man in his fifties or sixties with acute or convalescent COVID-19. This chain uses TRBV6-5 with TRBJ2-4; unclear D gene. The sequenced material came from peripheral blood. The CDR3 DNA follows: TGTGCCAGCAGATCCGAGGCTCTAGCCAAAAACATTCAGTACTTC. This sequence encodes CASRSEALAKNIQYF.